Below are 8 T cell receptor beta chains sequenced from a single sample in a study of blood T cell repertoires in COVID-19. TCRdb's table, derived via immunoSEQ multiplex PCR, lists solely in-frame clones and lacks some. The sample has 65,000 to 95,000 clones; roughly three quarters are singletons. The material sequenced was peripheral blood. The origin of the receptors is a man in his sixties with COVID-19, enrolled during active disease.

The J gene is TRBJ2-5, the V gene TRBV4-1; 13 bases are a match to TRBD2. The CDR3 contains 15 residues. CDR1 and CDR2 (germline): MGHRA, YSYEKL. The V and J ends lost 3 bases and 5 bases, in that order; junction bases with no gene match: 3. The CDR3 DNA reads as TGCGCCAGCAGCCATGTACTAGCGGGAGGGGAGACCCAGTACTTC. This codes for CASSHVLAGGETQYF.

The V gene is TRBV4-1, the J gene TRBJ2-3; the match to TRBD2 covers 11 bases. With 1 base clipped from V and 4 bases from J, the junction kept 7 bases outside the gene matches. Germline CDR1 and CDR2: MGHRA and YSYEKL. The CDR3 runs to 17 residues. The CDR3 here is CASSQGVTSGTSDTQYF. As DNA, the CDR3 is TGCGCCAGCAGCCAAGGTGTGACTAGCGGGACTTCAGATACGCAGTATTTT.

V is TRBV9 and J is TRBJ2-7; a weak D match, TRBD2 (6 bases). Trimming pared 0 bases from V and 2 bases from J, leaving 18 bases between. There are 17 residues in the CDR3. The germline V gene encodes CDR1 SGDLS and CDR2 YYNGEE. This CDR3 is CASSVAAGTRGTYEQYF. The CDR3 nucleotides read TGTGCCAGCAGCGTAGCGGCCGGGACCCGGGGGACCTACGAGCAGTACTTC. The full variable domain, its missing parts supplied by reference TRBV9 and TRBJ2-7, is DSGVTQTPKHLITATGQRVTLRCSPRSGDLSVYWYQQSLDQGLQFLIQYYNGEERAKGNILERFSAQQFPDLHSELNLSSLELGDSALYFCASSVAAGTRGTYEQYFGPGTRLTVT.

The rearrangement joins TRBV13 to TRBJ2-7, with D possibly TRBD2 on 6 matching bases. V lost 0 bases, J lost 7 bases, and 10 bases lay in between. The CDR3 spans 13 residues. CDR1 and CDR2 (germline): PRHDT, FYEKMQ (reference sequence). For the CDR3, the DNA is TGTGCCAGCAGCTTAGGGGAGGGGCGGGAGCAGTACTTC. Translating gives CASSLGEGREQYF.

This clone was found once. The chain carries TRBV20-1 and TRBJ2-5, with 9 bases identical to TRBD1. Unmatched junction bases numbered 8, after V lost 3 bases and J lost 6 bases. The V gene's germline CDR1 is DFQATT and CDR2 SNEGSKA (reference sequence). There are 14 residues in the CDR3. Here the CDR3 reads CSASAPDRGQTQYF. The CDR3 coding sequence is TGCAGTGCTAGTGCCCCGGACAGGGGACAGACCCAGTACTTC.

The rearrangement joins TRBV9 to TRBJ2-1, with 8 bases that match TRBD2. With 4 bases clipped from V and 6 bases from J, the junction kept 9 bases outside the gene matches. CDR3 size: 15 residues. Germline V gene sequence: CDR1 SGDLS, CDR2 YYNGEE. Written as DNA, the CDR3 is TGTGCCAGCAGCCTGGGACTAGATAAGGTCAATGAGCAGTTCTTC. Encoded protein: CASSLGLDKVNEQFF.

The chain is built from TRBV7-9 and TRBJ2-2; the match to TRBD2 covers 8 bases. The CDR3 extends over 16 amino acids. The germline V gene has CDR1 SEHNR and CDR2 FQNEAQ (reference sequence). Written as DNA, the CDR3 is TGTGCTCTACCCACAGGTGGCGGGAGGAGAACCGGGGAGCTGTTTTTT. Its protein product is CALPTGGGRRTGELFF.

The chain couples TRBV7-9 to TRBJ1-6; TRBD1 agrees at 7 bases. The ends lost 6 bases at V and 9 bases at J; junction bases unmatched: 8. The CDR3 consists of 14 residues. Germline CDR1 is SEHNR and CDR2 is FQNEAQ (reference sequence). CDR3 bases: TGTGCCAGCAGGCTAACAGGGGAAAGTTCACCCCTCCACTTT. Translating it yields CASRLTGESSPLHF.